The 29 T cell receptor beta chains listed next were all sequenced from one sample in a study of regulatory T cells in long-lasting Graves disease (dated by TCRdb to 2020 to 2023). This specimen's time point label, per the study, means: persistent/refractory GD, antithyroid drugs over 5 years with positive TRAb. RNA was extracted from PBMCs in TRIzol for both TCR sequencing and RNA sequencing. Receptors were amplified or captured by multiplex PCR. The reads were generated on an Illumina HiSeq 4000. To build TCR beta libraries, CDR3 regions were amplified by Arm-PCR using iRepertoire HTBI primers. Through fastp at Q25 and MiXCR, TCRdb rebuilt clones from the public reads, retaining in-frame beta chains. Each entry is one CDR3 protein sequence, shown with its most common DNA and genes. The sample table lists about 450,000 distinct CDR3 sequences, about 20% of them with a count of one. The ten largest clones take up roughly a quarter of the sample.

The specimen was peripheral blood mononuclear cells (PBMCs), collected when the disease was refractory, from a patient treated with antithyroid drugs. The source of these receptors is a female donor with Graves disease.

At least ten counts were recorded for this clonotype. This chain uses TRBV28 with TRBJ1-4; unclear D gene. Germline CDR1 reads MDHEN; CDR2 reads SYDVKM. This CDR3 is 14 amino acids long. V lost 2 bases to trimming and J lost 7 bases, with 11 bases between them. The CDR3 DNA follows: TGTGCCAGCAGTTTAGGCAATAGGGTTGAAAAACTGTTTTTT. Its protein product is CASSLGNRVEKLFF. Variable domain in full (rest from reference TRBV28 and TRBJ1-4): DVKVTQSSRYLVKRTGEKVFLECVQDMDHENMFWYRQDPGLGLRLIYFSYDVKMKEKGDIPEGYSVSREKKERFSLILESASTNQTSMYLCASSLGNRVEKLFFGSGTQLSVL.

This clonotype appeared a few times. The rearrangement links TRBV27 to TRBJ1-1, with D perhaps matching TRBD1 (6 bases). The V end was cut by 3 bases, the J end by 7 bases, with 18 bases between. From germline, CDR1 is MNHEY and CDR2 SMNVEV (reference sequence). The CDR3 consists of 15 residues. The CDR3, as DNA: TGTGCCAGCAGTTTGACAGGAGGAAGCTTTCTTGAAGCTTTCTTT. Translation: CASSLTGGSFLEAFF.

This clonotype was picked up a small number of times. The chain recombines TRBV20-1 with TRBJ2-5; D is uncertain. V was pared by 0 bases and J by 2 bases, with 10 bases between. This CDR3 is 14 amino acids long. Per the germline V gene, CDR1 is DFQATT and CDR2 is SNEGSKA (reference sequence). CDR3 nucleotide sequence: TGCAGTGCTAGAGATCTACGGAGTCAAGAGACCCAGTACTTC. Translating gives CSARDLRSQETQYF.

The chain joins TRBV27 to TRBJ2-1; D remains ambiguous. V was pared by 5 bases and J by 4 bases, with 30 bases between. This CDR3 is 20 amino acids long. From germline, CDR1 is MNHEY and CDR2 SMNVEV (reference sequence). The CDR3 here is CASSVQGPRLPPPLYNEQFF. The CDR3 bases are TGTGCCAGCAGTGTTCAAGGCCCGAGACTCCCTCCGCCTCTATACAATGAGCAGTTCTTC.

In regard to this clonotype: A much bigger clone sits one base away, suggesting this may be a read error. The chain recombines TRBV7-9 with TRBJ2-7, with a tentative D call TRBD2 (6 bases). The germline gives CDR1 SEHNR, CDR2 FQNEAQ (reference sequence). CDR3 size: 14 residues. V lost 0 bases to trimming and J lost 2 bases, with 8 bases between them. Written as DNA, the CDR3 is TGTGCCAGCAGCTTAGCGGACTATACCTACGAGCAGTACTTC. Protein product: CASSLADYTYEQYF.

This clonotype was counted a few times. The chain links TRBV5-6 to TRBJ1-2; D perhaps matches TRBD1 (5 bases). In germline, CDR1 is SGHDT, CDR2 YYEEEE. Deletions cut 1 base from V and 0 bases from J, with 13 bases between. The CDR3 runs to 16 residues. In DNA form, the CDR3 reads TGTGCCAGCAGCTTGTCGGACACAAGATCTAACTATGGCTACACCTTC. This codes for CASSLSDTRSNYGYTF.

The chain carries TRBV6-9 and TRBJ2-2, with D tentatively TRBD2 (5 bases). From germline, CDR1 is MNHGY and CDR2 SVAAGI. Deletions cut 3 bases from V and 4 bases from J, with 18 bases between. This CDR3 has 17 residues. The CDR3 loop is CASSYSVARAGTGELFF. The CDR3 DNA follows: TGTGCCAGCAGTTACTCAGTAGCTCGGGCGGGCACCGGGGAGCTGTTTTTT.

J is TRBJ1-2 and V is TRBV24-1; 7 positions agree with TRBD1. The CDR3 totals 15 residues. Germline loops: CDR1 KGHDR, CDR2 SFDVKD. With 4 bases clipped from V and 4 bases from J, the junction kept 8 bases outside the gene matches. This CDR3 is CATSDPGTEFYGYTF. The CDR3 DNA is TGTGCCACCAGTGACCCCGGGACAGAGTTCTATGGCTACACCTTC.

This clonotype has just a few counts. The V and J genes are TRBV7-3 and TRBJ2-2, with D unresolved. The CDR3 sequence is 14 residues long. Trimming took off 1 base at V and 4 bases at J, with 7 bases between the two ends. Germline lookup yields CDR1 SGHTA and CDR2 FQGTGA. CDR3: CASSLNYGTGELFF. CDR3 DNA sequence: TGTGCCAGCAGCTTAAATTATGGCACCGGGGAGCTGTTTTTT.

In its sample, this clonotype was seen many times. This rearrangement joins TRBV2 to TRBJ2-7, with TRBD1 identical over 9 bases. The CDR3 has 15 amino acids. The germline V gene encodes CDR1 SNHLY and CDR2 FYNNEI. V was pared by 6 bases and J by 6 bases, with 12 bases of the junction left unmatched. The CDR3 is CASRGHGTGLVEQYF. The DNA of the CDR3 is TGTGCCAGCAGAGGACACGGGACAGGGTTGGTCGAGCAGTACTTC.

This clonotype showed up just a few times. V is TRBV20-1 and J is TRBJ1-1; no firm D call. CDR1 is DFQATT, CDR2 SNEGSKA, per germline (reference sequence). The V end was cut by 0 bases, the J end by 1 base, with 12 bases between. The CDR3 extends over 15 amino acids. CDR3 in amino acids: CSARDRENPNTEAFF. DNA for the CDR3: TGCAGTGCTAGAGATCGTGAGAACCCGAACACTGAAGCTTTCTTT.

This clonotype was picked up a small number of times. The rearrangement links TRBV2 to TRBJ2-7, with no clear D. CDR1 SNHLY and CDR2 FYNNEI come from the germline V gene. The CDR3 is 12 residues long. Between the trimmed V and J ends, which lost 4 bases and 6 bases, there was a span of 10 bases. The CDR3 nucleotides are TGTGCCAGCAGTGGTTTTGCTCTCGAGCAGTACTTC. Translated: CASSGFALEQYF. Full variable domain (rest looked up from reference TRBV2 and TRBJ2-7): EPEVTQTPSHQVTQMGQEVILRCVPISNHLYFYWYRQILGQKVEFLVSFYNNEISEKSEIFDDQFSVERPDGSNFTLKIRSTKLEDSAMYFCASSGFALEQYFGPGTRLTVT.

CDR3: CASSRWAENSYEQYF. Written as DNA, the CDR3 is TGTGCCAGCAGCAGATGGGCGGAGAACTCCTACGAGCAGTACTTC. This sequence joins TRBV7-9 and TRBJ2-7; D is ambiguous. CDR3 length: 15 amino acids. Germline assignment: CDR1 SEHNR and CDR2 FQNEAQ (reference sequence). Trimming took off 5 bases at V and 0 bases at J, with 14 bases between the two ends.

On this clonotype itself: At one end, the junction sequence differs from germline, possibly due to a read error. The J gene is TRBJ1-3, the V gene TRBV28; D not certain. From germline, CDR1 is MDHEN and CDR2 SYDVKM. The CDR3 totals 14 residues. The CDR3 protein is CASSLSLAGNTIYF. The CDR3 nucleotides read TGTGCCAGCAGTTTATCCTTGGCTGGCAACACCATATATTTT.

This clonotype was counted a few times. The V gene is TRBV5-6, the J gene TRBJ2-6; unclear D gene. The CDR3 runs to 15 residues. Trimming took off 4 bases at V and 1 base at J, with 9 bases between the two ends. CDR1 SGHDT and CDR2 YYEEEE come from the germline V gene. The CDR3 DNA reads TGTGCCAGCAGCCCCCTTAGGTCTGGGGCCAACGTCCTGACTTTC. As protein: CASSPLRSGANVLTF. Full variable domain (remainder filled in from reference TRBV5-6 and TRBJ2-6): DAGVTQSPTHLIKTRGQQVTLRCSPKSGHDTVSWYQQALGQGPQFIFQYYEEEERQRGNFPDRFSGHQFPNYSSELNVNALLLGDSALYLCASSPLRSGANVLTFGAGSRLTVL.

The J gene is TRBJ1-2, the V gene TRBV30; no definite D call. Trimming removed 3 bases from V and 2 bases from J, with 16 bases in between. Germline CDR1 is GTSNPN and CDR2 is SVGIG (reference sequence). This CDR3 is built from 15 residues. CDR3 protein: CAWSLGRSSNYGYTF. The CDR3, as DNA: TGTGCCTGGAGCCTCGGGAGGAGCTCCAACTATGGCTACACCTTC.

This clonotype was seen more than once but under ten times. V gene TRBV2 combines with J gene TRBJ2-5, with unresolved D. The J call could be wrong; TRBJ2-1 is a better fit for the DNA end. Germline lookup yields CDR1 SNHLY and CDR2 FYNNEI. The CDR3 covers 12 residues. The CDR3: CASSARTLEQFF. For the CDR3, the DNA is TGTGCCAGCAGTGCCCGAACTCTCGAGCAGTTCTTC.

This clonotype was detected many times. V usage is TRBV29-1 and J usage is TRBJ1-2, with D unclear. Germline values: CDR1 SQVTM, CDR2 ANQGSEA. Trimming took off 5 bases at V and 7 bases at J, with 8 bases between the two ends. This CDR3 region has 10 residues. The CDR3 protein is CSVRAGGYTF. For the CDR3, the DNA is TGCAGCGTTCGGGCAGGTGGCTACACCTTC.

The genes are TRBV25-1 and TRBJ2-7; D gene unclear. With 5 bases removed from V and 5 bases from J, the gap between germline ends came to 13 bases. There are 13 residues in the CDR3. Germline V gene lookup returns CDR1 MGHDK and CDR2 SYGVNS. The CDR3 spells CASSKSPTHEQYF. As DNA, the CDR3 is TGTGCCAGCAGTAAGTCTCCAACGCACGAGCAGTACTTC.

This clonotype turned up a few times. The rearrangement links TRBV25-1 to TRBJ2-7; TRBD1 matches at 7 bases. The CDR3 length is 18 residues. After removal of 3 bases from V and 0 bases from J, the junction contained 14 bases not matched to a gene. The germline V gene has CDR1 MGHDK and CDR2 SYGVNS. The CDR3 here is CASSEDPGTVESSYEQYF. The CDR3 nucleotides read TGTGCCAGCAGTGAGGACCCCGGGACAGTGGAAAGCTCCTACGAGCAGTACTTC.

This rearrangement joins TRBV20-1 to TRBJ2-3; D is ambiguous. The V gene lost 0 bases and the J gene lost 3 bases, with 13 bases spanning the gap. The CDR3 runs 15 residues. Germline V gives CDR1 DFQATT, CDR2 SNEGSKA (reference sequence). The CDR3 sequence: CSARDLDGGTDTQYF. CDR3 in DNA: TGCAGTGCTAGAGATCTGGATGGTGGTACAGATACGCAGTATTTT.

In its sample, this clonotype was seen many times. The chain is built from TRBV18 and TRBJ2-7, with D hard to call. Germline lookup yields CDR1 KGHSH and CDR2 LQKENI. The V end lost 11 bases, the J end lost 6 bases, and 17 bases lay between the germline ends. The CDR3 contains 12 residues. Here the CDR3 DNA reads TGTGCCTCTGGCAGCTTAAGTGGCGAGCAGTACTTC. Protein product: CASGSLSGEQYF. The entire variable domain, with the rest obtained from reference TRBV18 and TRBJ2-7, is as follows: NAGVMQNPRHLVRRRGQEARLRCSPMKGHSHVYWYRQLPEEGLKFMVYLQKENIIDESGMPKERFSAEFPKEGPSILRIQQVVRGDSAAYFCASGSLSGEQYFGPGTRLTVT.

This clonotype was seen repeatedly, ten times or more. CDR3 sequence (DNA): TGCAGTGCCGGGCGGGAGTACGAGCAGTACTTC. Encoded protein: CSAGREYEQYF. The gene calls are TRBV20-1 and TRBJ2-7, with TRBD2 matching 7 bases. The CDR3 extends over 11 amino acids. Germline values: CDR1 DFQATT, CDR2 SNEGSKA (reference sequence). Trimming took 6 bases from V and 4 from J; bases not matched to a gene: 3.

In this sample, this clonotype turned up a few times. The chain links TRBV5-1 to TRBJ2-7; unclear D gene. From germline, CDR1 is SGHRS and CDR2 YFSETQ. The CDR3 is 14 amino acids. V lost 0 bases and J lost 3, with 10 bases in between. This chain's CDR3 is CASSLDSSDYEQYF. As DNA, the CDR3 is TGCGCCAGCAGCTTGGACTCTAGTGACTACGAGCAGTACTTC.

This clonotype has only a few counts. The chain joins TRBV20-1 to TRBJ2-2, with unresolved D. The germline V and J ends were trimmed by 6 bases and 0 bases, with 14 bases remaining between them. The CDR3 is made up of 15 amino acids. The V gene's germline CDR1 is DFQATT and CDR2 SNEGSKA (reference sequence). The CDR3 DNA sequence: TGCAGTGCAGATAGAAGGGCCTCGAACACCGGGGAGCTGTTTTTT. This gives the protein CSADRRASNTGELFF.

This clonotype was seen a handful of times. V usage is TRBV7-9 and J usage is TRBJ2-1; D is perhaps TRBD2 (5 bases). This CDR3 contains 14 residues. Germline values: CDR1 SEHNR, CDR2 FQNEAQ (reference sequence). Trimming took 0 bases from V and 7 from J, leaving 10 bases between them. The CDR3: CASSLAGVWNEQFF. CDR3 nucleotide sequence: TGTGCCAGCAGCTTAGCGGGAGTCTGGAATGAGCAGTTCTTC.

Comment on this clonotype: Germline and junction disagree at one end, which may indicate a read error. The rearrangement links TRBV7-7 to TRBJ2-7, with 11 positions matching TRBD2. In germline, CDR1 is SSHAT, CDR2 FNYEAQ (reference sequence). This CDR3 is 14 amino acids long. The CDR3 region has the DNA TGTGCTAGCAGCTTAGCGGGAGGGCTGGACGAGCAGTACTTC. Encoded protein: CASSLAGGLDEQYF. The full variable domain, its missing parts supplied by reference TRBV7-7 and TRBJ2-7, is GAGVSQSPRYKVTKRGQDVTLRCDPISSHATLYWYQQALGQGPEFLTYFNYEAQPDKSGLPSDRFSAERPEGSISTLTIQRTEQRDSAMYRCASSLAGGLDEQYFGPGTRLTVT.

The chain combines TRBV28 with TRBJ1-5; a possible D gene is TRBD1 (6 bases). This CDR3 has 16 amino acids. V lost 3 bases to trimming and J lost 2 bases, with 14 bases between them. The germline gives CDR1 MDHEN, CDR2 SYDVKM. In DNA form, the CDR3 reads TGTGCCAGCAGTTTCAGGTTGGCAGGGGGCAATCAGCCCCAGCATTTT. Residues: CASSFRLAGGNQPQHF.

This clonotype was detected many times. The rearrangement links TRBV7-2 to TRBJ2-4; TRBD2 matches at 11 bases. The CDR3 contains 20 residues. The V and J ends lost 5 bases and 1 base, in that order; junction bases with no gene match: 16. Germline V gene lookup returns CDR1 SGHTA and CDR2 FQGNSA. DNA of the CDR3: TGTGCCAGCAGCCTTGTAGCGGGACTAGCGGCTCGAGGGGCCAAAAACATTCAGTACTTC. Translating gives CASSLVAGLAARGAKNIQYF.